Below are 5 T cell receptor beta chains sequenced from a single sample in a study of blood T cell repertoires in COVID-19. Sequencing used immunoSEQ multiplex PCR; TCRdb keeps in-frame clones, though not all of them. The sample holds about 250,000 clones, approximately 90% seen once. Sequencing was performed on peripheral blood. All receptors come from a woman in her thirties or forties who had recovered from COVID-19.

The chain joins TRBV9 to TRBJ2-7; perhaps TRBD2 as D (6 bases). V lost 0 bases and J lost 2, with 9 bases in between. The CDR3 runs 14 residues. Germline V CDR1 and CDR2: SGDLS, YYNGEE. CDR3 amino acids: CASSVEEGPYEQYF. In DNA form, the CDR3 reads TGTGCCAGCAGCGTAGAGGAGGGCCCCTACGAGCAGTACTTC.

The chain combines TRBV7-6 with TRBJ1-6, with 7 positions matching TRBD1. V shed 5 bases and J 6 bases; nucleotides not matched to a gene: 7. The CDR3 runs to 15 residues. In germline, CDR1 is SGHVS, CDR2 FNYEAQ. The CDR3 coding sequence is TGTGCCAGCAGCCGACAGGGCGGTGGTAATTCACCCCTCCACTTT. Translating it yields CASSRQGGGNSPLHF.

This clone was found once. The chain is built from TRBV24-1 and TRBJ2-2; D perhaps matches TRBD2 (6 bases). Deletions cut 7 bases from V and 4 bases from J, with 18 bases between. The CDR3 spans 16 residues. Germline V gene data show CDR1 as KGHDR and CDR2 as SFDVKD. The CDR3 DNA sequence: TGTGCCACCAGGCCGAGGGCGGGGCGCGGCACCGGGGAGCTGTTTTTT. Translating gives CATRPRAGRGTGELFF.

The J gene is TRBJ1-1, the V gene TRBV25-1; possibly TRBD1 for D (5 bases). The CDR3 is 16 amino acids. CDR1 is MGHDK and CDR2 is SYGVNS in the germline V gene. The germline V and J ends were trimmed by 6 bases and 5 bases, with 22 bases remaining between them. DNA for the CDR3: TGTGCCAGCAGGGCCCTCAGCGGGCCGCGGGGGACTGAAGCTTTCTTT. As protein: CASRALSGPRGTEAFF.

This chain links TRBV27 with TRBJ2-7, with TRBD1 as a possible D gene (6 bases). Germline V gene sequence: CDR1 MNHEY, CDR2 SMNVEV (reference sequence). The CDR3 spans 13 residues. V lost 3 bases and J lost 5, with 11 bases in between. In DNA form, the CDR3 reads TGTGCCAGCAGTTTTCTAAGGGGGAACGAGCAGTACTTC. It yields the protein CASSFLRGNEQYF.